This TCR beta chain was found in a study of shared clonotypes between healthy human individuals (dated by TCRdb to the early 2020s). With respect to the entire study: The cohort included three men and a couple of women between 18 and 49 years of age. Different laboratories and diverse techniques were used to prepare libraries and sequence TCR repertoires, to increase sequencing depth and limit assay-specific biases. To estimate repertoire size and how much clonotypes are shared between individuals, the study performed deep sequencing of blood TCR repertoires from roughly five healthy adults. For each donor, CD4 naive and CD4 memory were each run on three plates, CD8 naive on two plates, and CD8 memory on one plate. Per donor, leukapheresis produced somewhere between about 0.9 and 9.5 billion PBMCs. The research as a whole found: Estimated clonotype richness was generally larger for naive than for memory subsets. Pairwise subsampling indicated that sequencing depth was expected to affect the degree of clonotype sharing among donors. The genetic and exposure-history diversity represented was limited by the small number of donors. Rarefaction of sorted-subset datasets indicated incomplete sequencing despite the large sequencing depth. About 4.5% of naive CD4, around 4% of naive CD8, roughly 2.5% of memory CD4, and 0.4% of memory CD8 clonotypes were shared across several donors. Sampling was limited to blood, and TCR repertoires in tissue likely differ from TCR repertoires in blood. Compared with non-shared clonotypes, clonotypes shared by all four sorted-subset donors had higher generation probabilities.

TCR CDR3 regions were amplified from genomic DNA by multiplex PCR using the deep immunoSEQ assay. Extracted genomic DNA from each cell subset was distributed evenly across all wells of several immunoSEQ 96-well plates, and each plate was treated as a replicate. For sorted subsets, each replicate PCR was loaded with around 220 ng genomic DNA, equivalent to approximately 33,000 T cell genomes. The purified libraries were quantified using a Qubit 3.0 fluorometer, sized with a Bioanalyzer 2100, and then quantified again using the KAPA Library Quantification kit. A separate single-read 150-cycle Illumina NextSeq 550 flow cell was used to sequence each immunoSEQ 96-well plate. The original methods were these. Because only junctional sequences without quality scores were contained in the immunoSEQ output, filtering matching that applied to full-length reads could not be performed. Sequences were annotated with PyIR, a Python wrapper for IgBLAST v1.9, and V/J genes and CDR3 were assigned using IMGT germline references. Reads with weak V/J assignments (E-value above 1e-6), missing CDR3, stop codons, out-of-frame junctions, or ambiguous translated residues were removed. V3J clonotypes were defined by identical inferred V gene, J gene, and CDR3 amino acid sequence. Percentage overlap between repertoires was calculated by dividing the number of shared unique clonotypes by the size of the smaller repertoire. Richness of each repertoire was evaluated using RTK rarefaction, the Chao1 estimator, and Recon v2.1 estimates of unobserved clonotypes. Generation probabilities were computed with OLGA for all TCRbeta clonotypes obtained by the gDNA method from four donors. TCRdb took over this immuneACCESS table, retaining in-frame rearrangements with V and J assigned. Such tables are incomplete; in checked studies, under half of the missing clones stem from an unresolved V gene, and the remainder is unexplained. V, J and clone size derive from that table, while D and trimming were established from the DNA sequence. Here the sample has hundreds of thousands of clones; more than 85% occur a single time. Of the sample, 24% is held by the ten largest clones.

CD8 naive samples consisted of CD45RO-negative cells that were positively selected for CCR7, yielding a CD45RA+CCR7+ population without TemRA cells. The donors were healthy, HIV-negative adults who had no recently reported acute infections or vaccinations. Every donor was a Caucasian adult residing in Nashville, Tennessee, USA. Blood was collected by leukapheresis, and PBMCs were isolated by Ficoll-Histopaque density gradient centrifugation and then cryopreserved in liquid nitrogen vapor phase. Purity and quantity of every magnetically sorted T cell population were checked by analytical flow cytometry. Each sorted fraction had its genomic DNA isolated and then quantified by UV absorbance on a Nanodrop 2000c. V and J are truncated by 5 bases and 2 bases respectively, leaving an intervening sequence of 9 bases. The CDR3 sequence holds 13 residues, the cysteine and phenylalanine included. This entry keeps only the CDR3 DNA: 39 bases, framed from base 1. The germline V gene (reference sequence) yields MNHEY for CDR1 and SMNVEV for CDR2.

Of note for this clone: The clone's antigen remains unknown. Base-call qualities are not available, and no considerably larger clone is one nucleotide away.

The source is a man younger than 40 in good health. This chain is built from TRBV27 and TRBJ1-2; no D gene can be assigned with confidence. Sequenced sample: naive CD8+ T cells sorted from blood. In light of the paper, this sample's cell subset or site label describes: CD45RA+CCR7+. The sequence in DNA is TGTGCCAGCAGTACAAGAGCGAACTATGGCTACACCTTC. Translated, it gives CASSTRANYGYTF.